The source of this TCR beta chain is a study of CD8 T cells in Susac syndrome. Germline V gene sequence: CDR1 SGHRS, CDR2 YFSETQ. The CDR3 contains 14 residues. The ends were cut back, 3 bases at V and 2 bases at J, with 10 bases in the middle. Notes on this clonotype: What it binds is not known.

The CD8+ and CD4+ T cells were isolated magnetically using a negative isolation approach, whereas the TEMRA cells were enriched by FACS. cDNA came from around 0.54 to 1 ug RNA primed by random hexamers. The immunoSEQ assay covered 54 Vbeta and 13 Jbeta segments for CDR3. TCRdb analysed the immunoSEQ multiplex PCR reads with MiXCR anew, one entry per CDR3 protein. The table lists about 280,000 distinct CDR3 sequences, approximately 81% of them singletons. Study results and caveats: The study conceded that its TCR sequencing and HLA analysis involved relatively few individuals.

Input material: CD8+ T cells from PBMCs. This receptor was taken from a human donor with multiple sclerosis. The chain uses TRBV5-1 and TRBJ2-3; possible D gene TRBD2, 6 bases. The CDR3 nucleotides are TGCGCCAGCAGCTCAGCGGGCTACACAGATACGCAGTATTTT. Amino acids: CASSSAGYTDTQYF. Drawing the rest from reference TRBV5-1 and TRBJ2-3, the complete variable domain is KAGVTQTPRYLIKTRGQQVTLSCSPISGHRSVSWYQQTPGQGLQFLFEYFSETQRNKGNFPGRFSGRQFSNSRSEMNVSTLELGDSALYLCASSSAGYTDTQYFGPGTRLTVL.